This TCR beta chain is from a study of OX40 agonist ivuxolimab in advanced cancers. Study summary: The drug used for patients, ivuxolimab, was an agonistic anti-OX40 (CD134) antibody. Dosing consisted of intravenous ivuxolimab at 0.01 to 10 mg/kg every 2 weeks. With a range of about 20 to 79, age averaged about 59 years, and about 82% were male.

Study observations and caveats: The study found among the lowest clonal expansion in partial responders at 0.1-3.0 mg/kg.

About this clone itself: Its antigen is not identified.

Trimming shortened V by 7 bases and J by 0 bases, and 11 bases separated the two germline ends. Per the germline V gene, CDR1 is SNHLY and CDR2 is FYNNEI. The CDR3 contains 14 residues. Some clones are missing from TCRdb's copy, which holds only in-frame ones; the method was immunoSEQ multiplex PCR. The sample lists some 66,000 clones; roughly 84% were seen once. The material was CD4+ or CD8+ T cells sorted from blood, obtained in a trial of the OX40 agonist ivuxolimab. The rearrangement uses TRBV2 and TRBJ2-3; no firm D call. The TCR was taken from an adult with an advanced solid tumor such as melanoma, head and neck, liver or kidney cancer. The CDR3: CASNKRTSTDTQYF. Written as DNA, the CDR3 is TGTGCCAGCAATAAGCGCACTAGCACAGATACGCAGTATTTT.